One sample yielded the 4 T cell receptor beta chains listed below, sequenced in a study of T cells in tumors after PD-1 blockade. Profiled with immunoSEQ multiplex PCR; TCRdb holds only in-frame clones, not every one. The data show 13,000 to 15,000 clones, with less than 75% seen just once and about 31% held by the top ten. The sequences come from tumor tissue, collected after anti-PD-1 treatment. These receptor sequences come from a human donor with cutaneous squamous cell carcinoma.

The chain recombines TRBV3-1 (or the pseudogene TRBV3-2) with TRBJ2-7; no reliable D call. The CDR3 has 12 amino acids. V was clipped by 4 bases and J by 3 bases, with 7 bases between them. The germline gives CDR1 LGHDT, CDR2 YNNKEL (reference sequence). CDR3 DNA sequence: TGTGCCAGCAGCCGCCAGAACTACGAGCAGTACTTC. Translated: CASSRQNYEQYF.

The V and J genes are TRBV9 and TRBJ2-1, with 7 positions matching TRBD1. This CDR3 contains 16 residues. Germline loops: CDR1 SGDLS, CDR2 YYNGEE. V lost 2 bases to trimming and J lost 5 bases; unmatched junction nucleotides: 10. CDR3 nucleotides: TGTGCCAGCAGCGTTTTTCTTAGGGGGCATCACAATGAGCAGTTCTTC. It is translated as CASSVFLRGHHNEQFF.

V is TRBV19 and J is TRBJ2-7; TRBD1 aligns across 9 bases. The germline gives CDR1 LNHDA, CDR2 SQIVND (reference sequence). Trimming removed 5 bases from V and 2 bases from J; junction bases left unmatched: 4. This CDR3 has 14 residues. CDR3 nucleotide sequence: TGTGCCAGTAGTCCGGGACAGGGTCCCTACGAGCAGTACTTC. Its translation is CASSPGQGPYEQYF.

This chain uses TRBV12-3 or TRBV12-4 with TRBJ1-1; no reliable D call. The CDR3 has 13 amino acids. With 1 base removed from V and 9 bases from J, the gap between germline ends came to 12 bases. The DNA of the CDR3 is TGTGCCAGCAGTTTAGGTAGAGTGGAGAAAGCTTTCTTT. It translates to CASSLGRVEKAFF.